A single sample gave rise to the 3 T cell receptor beta chains below, sequenced in a study of T cells in tuberculosis. Sequencing used immunoSEQ multiplex PCR; TCRdb keeps in-frame clones, though not all of them. This repertoire shows approximately 100,000 clones, about nine tenths found once; its top ten account for 1.5% to 2%. Thawed, overnight-rested PBMC were stained with GMM-loaded CD1B tetramer, viability dye and anti-CD3, then sorted. The lipid loaded on the CD1B tetramers was C32 glucose monomycolate from Rhodococcus equi. Input material: CD1b-GMM tetramer-negative cells sorted from PBMCs. All receptors derive from an adult woman with latent tuberculosis.

V gene TRBV2 combines with J gene TRBJ2-6, with 10 bases lining up with TRBD2. The V segment lost 7 bases and the J segment 1 base; nucleotides outside the gene matches: 16. The CDR3 length is 20 residues. Looked up from germline, CDR1 is SNHLY and CDR2 is FYNNEI. CDR3 nucleotides: TGTGCCAGCAAGGAGAATAGCGGGGGGCCCTCTTCGTCTGGGGCCAACGTCCTGACTTTC. Amino acids: CASKENSGGPSSSGANVLTF.

This rearrangement joins TRBV27 to TRBJ2-6; D call uncertain. The CDR3 spans 17 residues. In germline, CDR1 is MNHEY, CDR2 SMNVEV (reference sequence). V lost 6 bases, J lost 1 base, and 16 bases lay in between. CDR3 sequence: CASSQDSWVSGANVLTF. CDR3 DNA sequence: TGTGCCAGCAGCCAAGACTCGTGGGTTTCTGGGGCCAACGTCCTGACTTTC.

The chain links TRBV4-3 to TRBJ2-2; 12 nucleotides match TRBD2. The CDR3 is made up of 20 amino acids. Germline CDR1 reads LGHNA; CDR2 reads YSLEER. The trim removed 0 bases at V and 0 bases at J, leaving 8 bases unmatched. CDR3 sequence (DNA): TGCGCCAGCAGCCAAGAGTCCCAACTAGCGGGGGGCGCGAACACCGGGGAGCTGTTTTTT. Its protein is CASSQESQLAGGANTGELFF.